Listed here are 10 T cell receptor beta chains from one sample, sequenced in a study of IL-17A CD8 T cells in psoriatic arthritis synovium. IL-17A and IFNgamma secretion assays labeled CD3+ T cells stimulated about 1.6 hours with PMA and ionomycin. Psoriatic arthritis patients had synovial fluid drawn from joints that were actively inflamed. Clones were read by immunoSEQ multiplex PCR, and TCRdb kept only the in-frame ones, dropping some. The sample lists approximately 510 clones; around 79% were seen once. The sample taken for sequencing was IFN-gamma+ CD8+ T cells from synovial fluid. Subset specified: IL-17A-IFNgamma+ memory CD8+ (Tc1) cells. The receptor source for this set is a human donor with psoriatic arthritis.

The rearrangement joins TRBV7-8 to TRBJ1-2; D is uncertain. V was trimmed by 5 bases and J by 4 bases, leaving 20 bases between them. CDR1 is SGHVS and CDR2 is FQNEAQ in the germline V gene. CDR3 length equals 16 residues. The CDR3 DNA reads TGTGCCAGCAGCGTGGGCGGGTCCCTATCGGGCTATGGCTACACCTTC. It translates to CASSVGGSLSGYGYTF.

Regarding this clone: The sample has other DNA sequences that encode this CDR3 too. V is TRBV10-3 and J is TRBJ1-6; TRBD1 agrees at 7 bases. Looked up from germline, CDR1 is ENHRY and CDR2 is SYGVKD. This CDR3 region has 13 residues. Losses at the gene ends were 4 bases for V and 7 bases for J; bases not matched to a gene: 1. In DNA, the CDR3 is TGTGCCATCAGTGGACAGGGCAATTCACCCCTCCACTTT. Translated: CAISGQGNSPLHF.

The V and J genes are TRBV9 and TRBJ2-3, with 10 bases identical to TRBD1. Trimming cost V 4 bases and J 6 bases; bases outside gene matches: 14. Germline V CDR1 and CDR2: SGDLS, YYNGEE. CDR3 size: 17 residues. CDR3 in amino acids: CASSSSRTTGGGDTQYF. DNA of the CDR3: TGTGCCAGCAGCTCCTCCCGAACGACAGGGGGCGGCGATACGCAGTATTTT.

This chain connects TRBV7-6 to TRBJ2-3; 10 bases are shared with TRBD2. The CDR3 sequence is 16 residues long. Per the germline V gene, CDR1 is SGHVS and CDR2 is FNYEAQ. V was pared by 3 bases and J by 6 bases, with 9 bases of the junction left unmatched. The CDR3 spells CASSFGGLAGEDTQYF. For the CDR3, the DNA is TGTGCCAGCAGCTTCGGGGGGCTAGCGGGAGAGGATACGCAGTATTTT.

Concerning this clone: The sample carries other DNA sequences with the same CDR3. CDR3 sequence reads: CASSLGPNYEQYF. In nucleotides, the CDR3 is TGTGCCAGCAGCTTAGGCCCCAACTACGAGCAGTACTTC. This sequence joins TRBV7-6 and TRBJ2-7; D uncertain. The V and J ends lost 1 base and 3 bases respectively, with 7 bases between them. This CDR3 is built from 13 residues. The germline V gene encodes CDR1 SGHVS and CDR2 FNYEAQ.

With regard to this clone: One end of the junction fails to match germline, which may point to a read error. J is TRBJ1-2 and V is TRBV9; possibly TRBD1 for D (5 bases). Per the germline V gene, CDR1 is SGDLS and CDR2 is YYNGEE. The length of the CDR3 is 12 residues. This chain's CDR3 is CASSVGAGMLGF. The CDR3 DNA follows: TGTGCCAGCAGCGTAGGGGCAGGGATGTTGGGCTTC.

The chain links TRBV29-1 to TRBJ2-3; 16 nucleotides line up with TRBD2. This CDR3 is built from 16 residues. CDR1 and CDR2 (germline): SQVTM, ANQGSEA. The trim removed 6 bases at V and 2 bases at J, leaving 5 bases unmatched. CDR3 bases: TGCAGCGTGAGCGGGACTAGCGGGGGGGCCACAGATACGCAGTATTTT. Its protein product is CSVSGTSGGATDTQYF.

The chain has TRBV5-6 and TRBJ2-7; no clear D gene. V was cut by 0 bases and J by 7 bases, with 14 bases left in between. CDR1 is SGHDT and CDR2 is YYEEEE in the germline V gene. There are 14 residues in the CDR3. CDR3 nucleotides: TGTGCCAGCAGCTTGGGGTTCGTCGGCGGAGAGCAGTACTTC. This translates into CASSLGFVGGEQYF.

The chain combines TRBV10-3 with TRBJ1-6; the D gene is possibly TRBD1 (5 bases). V lost 8 bases, J lost 7 bases, and 12 bases lay in between. The CDR3 covers 13 residues. CDR1 and CDR2 (germline): ENHRY, SYGVKD. The CDR3 protein is CAIRGGGNSPLHF. The CDR3 DNA sequence: TGTGCCATCCGGGGGGGTGGAAATTCACCCCTCCACTTT.

The chain has TRBV18 and TRBJ2-5; unclear D gene. CDR1 and CDR2 (germline): KGHSH, LQKENI. This CDR3 is built from 13 residues. Deletions cut 5 bases from V and 9 bases from J, with 16 bases between. CDR3 residues: CASSTWFRSAQYF. In DNA form, the CDR3 reads TGTGCCAGCTCAACCTGGTTTAGGTCCGCCCAGTACTTC.